The sequence of this T cell receptor beta chain was determined in a study of blood T cell repertoires in COVID-19. Which cohort a participant joined came from the clinical history participants gave. This clone was observed a handful of times. Per the original data handling: Reference gene primer amplification gave nucleated cell count estimates. Measured with immunoSEQ multiplex PCR; TCRdb has only the in-frame clones, and not every one. The DNA gave D and trimming, while V, J and clone size come from that table. The repertoire holds a few hundred thousand clones, 90% seen once, with about 4.5% in the top ten. The sequencing sample was made of PBMCs or T cells enriched from blood (not recorded which). This clonotype was sampled from a young woman with acute COVID-19.

In DNA, the CDR3 is TGTGCCAGCAGTTTAGGACGAGAAGGAGGGCAGTTCTTC. Amino acids: CASSLGREGGQFF. This sequence joins TRBV28 and TRBJ2-1; D is perhaps TRBD2 (5 bases). CDR3 length: 13 residues. The ends were cut back, 2 bases at V and 12 bases at J, with 14 bases in the middle. Germline V gene sequence: CDR1 MDHEN, CDR2 SYDVKM.